The entry that follows covers one T cell receptor beta chain sequence. The data were taken from a study of blood T cell repertoires in COVID-19. Sequenced by immunoSEQ multiplex PCR; TCRdb stores in-frame clones only, minus some. The data show 99,000 or so clones, roughly 80% seen once. The sequence came from a woman aged 70-85 years with acute or convalescent COVID-19. Material: peripheral blood.

CDR3 bases: TGCAGCGTTGTGGAAAGCCAGGGAACCTACGAGCAGTACTTC. Protein product: CSVVESQGTYEQYF. V usage is TRBV29-1 and J usage is TRBJ2-7; D perhaps matches TRBD1 (5 bases). V was clipped by 4 bases and J by 2 bases, with 15 bases between them. In germline, CDR1 is SQVTM, CDR2 ANQGSEA. CDR3 length: 14 residues.